The 3 T cell receptor beta chains presented below share a single source sample, sequenced in a study of OX40 agonist ivuxolimab in advanced cancers. The protocol was immunoSEQ multiplex PCR, while the TCRdb copy is restricted to in-frame clones and leaves out a portion. The sample includes fewer than 75,000 clones, about 87% of them seen just once. The sequencing used CD4+ or CD8+ T cells sorted from blood, collected in a trial of the OX40 agonist ivuxolimab. These receptors all stem from an adult with an advanced solid tumor such as melanoma, head and neck, liver or kidney cancer.

This clone was counted only a few times. The rearrangement joins TRBV7-9 to TRBJ1-5; D remains unclear. The CDR3 spans 14 residues. V lost 3 bases to trimming and J lost 6 bases, with 12 bases between them. Germline loops: CDR1 SEHNR, CDR2 FQNEAQ (reference sequence). The CDR3 is CASSFDGRGQPQHF. The CDR3 DNA is TGTGCCAGCAGCTTCGACGGCCGGGGTCAGCCCCAGCATTTT.

The chain is built from TRBV21-1 and TRBJ2-7. TRBV21-1 is listed as a pseudogene. The CDR3 covers 12 residues. Written as DNA, the CDR3 is TGTGCCAGCAGCAAAGCAAAGAACGAGCAGTACTTC. Its protein product is CASSKAKNEQYF.

The rearrangement joins TRBV19 to TRBJ2-1; 9 bases are a match to TRBD2. J was trimmed by 7 bases and V by 9 bases; bases with no gene match: 10. Germline CDR1 LNHDA, CDR2 SQIVND (reference sequence). The CDR3 is 14 residues long. The CDR3 protein is CASGLAGGRNEQFF. For the CDR3, the DNA is TGTGCCAGCGGGTTGGCGGGAGGGAGGAATGAGCAGTTCTTC.